The 27 T cell receptor beta chains below were found in one sample sequenced in a study of blood T cell repertoires in COVID-19. Here immunoSEQ multiplex PCR was the method, and the copy in TCRdb shows in-frame clones only, minus some. The sample yields a few hundred thousand clones, 75% to 85% seen once. The source material was peripheral blood. The receptors here all came from a middle-aged man who had recovered from COVID-19.

V and J are TRBV27 and TRBJ2-7, with a weak D call TRBD1 (5 bases). The V gene lost 6 bases and the J gene lost 3 bases, with 15 bases spanning the gap. Germline values: CDR1 MNHEY, CDR2 SMNVEV (reference sequence). This CDR3 comprises 14 residues. The CDR3 loop reads CASSLAGPSYEQYF. The CDR3 nucleotides read TGTGCCAGCAGCTTAGCAGGGCCGAGCTACGAGCAGTACTTC.

The rearrangement links TRBV7-2 to TRBJ2-1, with TRBD2 matching 8 bases. Germline V lookup: CDR1 SGHTA, CDR2 FQGNSA. This CDR3 comprises 16 residues. Trimming cost V 3 bases and J 9 bases; bases outside gene matches: 13. CDR3 nucleotides: TGTGCCAGCAGCTTTAGTCGAGCGGGAGCAAGCGGTGAGCAGTTCTTC. The encoded protein is CASSFSRAGASGEQFF.

This chain connects TRBV18 to TRBJ1-4, with 7 bases matching TRBD1. CDR3 length: 15 residues. V shed 3 bases, J shed 6 bases, and the junction held 7 bases outside the gene matches. Germline-derived CDR1 and CDR2 are KGHSH and LQKENI. CDR3 DNA: TGTGCCAGCTCACCCTACAGGGGCGGGGATGAAAAACTGTTTTTT. It yields the protein CASSPYRGGDEKLFF.

The chain is built from TRBV9 and TRBJ2-1, with D hard to call. V dropped 3 bases and J dropped 4 bases, with 8 bases sitting between them. CDR1 and CDR2 (germline): SGDLS, YYNGEE. The CDR3 runs 13 residues. DNA for the CDR3: TGTGCCAGCAGCGACGCCGGGTACAATGAGCAGTTCTTC. It yields the protein CASSDAGYNEQFF.

This clone was found once. The V and J genes are TRBV6-2 or TRBV6-3 and TRBJ2-6, with D perhaps matching TRBD2 (5 bases). Trimming cost V 0 bases and J 7 bases, with 25 bases left between them. The germline V gene encodes CDR1 MNHEY and CDR2 SVGEGT. CDR3 size: 20 residues. DNA of the CDR3: TGTGCCAGCAGTTACTCGGAGGTAGGGTCTTTCGGTGGAATAGCCAACGTCCTGACTTTC. Encoded protein: CASSYSEVGSFGGIANVLTF.

The chain has TRBV6-5 and TRBJ1-2; no clear D. Trimming shortened V by 6 bases and J by 1 base, and 9 bases separated the two germline ends. The CDR3 is 13 amino acids. In germline, CDR1 is MNHEY, CDR2 SVGAGI. CDR3 amino acids: CASRMRFNYGYTF. The CDR3 DNA sequence: TGTGCCAGCAGAATGAGGTTTAACTATGGCTACACCTTC.

As to this clone: Other DNA sequences from this sample encode an identical CDR3 as well. The chain has TRBV27 and TRBJ2-2, with a possible D match to TRBD2 (5 bases). V lost 5 bases and J lost 6, with 10 bases in between. CDR3 length: 13 amino acids. Germline V CDR1 and CDR2: MNHEY, SMNVEV (reference sequence). In DNA form, the CDR3 reads TGTGCCAGCAGTCTCGGACTCCCCGGGGAGCTGTTTTTT. This encodes CASSLGLPGELFF.

The chain links TRBV7-9 to TRBJ1-1, with D uncertain. CDR3 size: 14 residues. The V gene lost 0 bases and the J gene lost 1 base, with 6 bases spanning the gap. Germline lookup yields CDR1 SEHNR and CDR2 FQNEAQ (reference sequence). In DNA, the CDR3 is TGTGCCAGCAGCTTAGCCGGCGGGAACACTGAAGCTTTCTTT. This sequence encodes CASSLAGGNTEAFF.

The rearrangement joins TRBV9 to TRBJ1-2, with D uncertain. Trimming shortened V by 0 bases and J by 0 bases, and 12 bases separated the two germline ends. The CDR3 totals 16 residues. Germline V CDR1 and CDR2: SGDLS, YYNGEE. CDR3 sequence: CASSVGARVANYGYTF. CDR3 DNA sequence: TGTGCCAGCAGCGTAGGGGCGAGGGTGGCTAACTATGGCTACACCTTC.

The chain recombines TRBV29-1 with TRBJ1-2; weak D call: TRBD1 (5 bases). V gave up 2 bases and J gave up 6 bases, with 13 bases separating them. Germline V gene sequence: CDR1 SQVTM, CDR2 ANQGSEA. CDR3 length: 13 amino acids. The CDR3 reads CSVETSGMDGYTF. DNA of the CDR3: TGCAGCGTTGAAACCTCAGGGATGGATGGCTACACCTTC.

CDR3 bases: TGTGCCAGCAGACGGACTAGGGGGGAGACCGGGGAGCTGTTTTTT. Its translation is CASRRTRGETGELFF. This chain links TRBV3-1 (or the pseudogene TRBV3-2) with TRBJ2-2, with D possibly being TRBD2 (7 bases). Germline-derived CDR1 and CDR2 are LGHDT and YNNKEL (reference sequence). The CDR3 is 15 residues long. The V gene lost 6 bases and the J gene lost 5 bases, with 16 bases spanning the gap.

The chain couples TRBV2 to TRBJ2-4; the match to TRBD1 covers 9 bases. The V gene's germline CDR1 is SNHLY and CDR2 FYNNEI. Trimming at V came to 4 bases and at J to 5 bases, leaving 9 bases not matched to a gene. The CDR3 loop spans 16 amino acids. The CDR3 nucleotides are TGTGCCAGCAGTGGGCTCTTTAGGACAGGGGAAAACATTCAGTACTTC. It encodes CASSGLFRTGENIQYF.

The rearrangement joins TRBV11-2 to TRBJ2-7; maybe TRBD1 (5 bases). The CDR3 totals 14 residues. V was cut by 1 base and J by 2 bases, with 9 bases left in between. CDR1 and CDR2 (germline): SGHAT, FQNNGV. CDR3 DNA: TGTGCCAGCAGCTTAGTCAGGGATGCCTACGAGCAGTACTTC. Translated: CASSLVRDAYEQYF.

CDR3 bases: TGTGCCAGCAGTTACACGGGGGGAAACACCATATATTTT. This translates into CASSYTGGNTIYF. V usage is TRBV6-5 and J usage is TRBJ1-3; D is unresolved. The CDR3 runs 13 residues. V was trimmed by 2 bases and J by 4 bases, leaving 6 bases between them. Germline V lookup: CDR1 MNHEY, CDR2 SVGAGI.

This rearrangement joins TRBV29-1 to TRBJ2-1, with D possibly being TRBD2 (5 bases). Germline CDR1 is SQVTM and CDR2 is ANQGSEA. The CDR3 runs 12 residues. V gave up 8 bases and J gave up 4 bases, with 12 bases separating them. The CDR3 sequence: CSIREQYNEQFF. CDR3 coding DNA: TGCAGCATCCGGGAACAATACAATGAGCAGTTCTTC.

The chain has TRBV4-1 and TRBJ2-1, with TRBD2 matching 11 bases. The CDR3 totals 19 residues. Germline V CDR1 and CDR2: MGHRA, YSYEKL. J was trimmed by 2 bases and V by 0 bases; bases with no gene match: 9. DNA of the CDR3: TGCGCCAGCAGCCAAGATGGGAGACTAGCGGGACCAACCTACAATGAGCAGTTCTTC. Translating gives CASSQDGRLAGPTYNEQFF.

The rearrangement links TRBV29-1 to TRBJ2-1; possible D gene TRBD1, 6 bases. Germline loops: CDR1 SQVTM, CDR2 ANQGSEA. The CDR3 has 16 amino acids. Trimming took 4 bases from V and 3 from J, leaving 19 bases between them. DNA of the CDR3: TGCAGCGTTGGGACCTCCGGGACACCAGGCTACAATGAGCAGTTCTTC. It yields the protein CSVGTSGTPGYNEQFF.

The gene calls are TRBV7-8 and TRBJ1-5; tentatively, D is TRBD1 (6 bases). This CDR3 is built from 17 residues. Per germline, CDR1 SGHVS and CDR2 FQNEAQ. V lost 5 bases to trimming and J lost 2 bases, with 19 bases between them. CDR3 amino acids: CASSPQRRGRGNQPQHF. Here the CDR3 DNA reads TGTGCCAGCAGCCCCCAGCGCAGGGGTCGGGGCAATCAGCCCCAGCATTTT.

This chain links TRBV6-5 with TRBJ1-2; D is possibly TRBD1 (6 bases). The length of the CDR3 is 12 residues. From germline, CDR1 is MNHEY and CDR2 SVGAGI. V was shortened by 5 bases and J by 8 bases, with 12 bases between the two germline ends. The CDR3 DNA is TGTGCCAGCAGTCAGGGGTCCAGGGGCTACACCTTC. Translating gives CASSQGSRGYTF.

This sequence joins TRBV7-6 and TRBJ2-5, with 8 bases fitting TRBD2. The V gene end was trimmed by 4 bases and the J gene end by 4 bases; junction bases not matched to a gene: 11. The CDR3 is made up of 16 amino acids. Germline V lookup: CDR1 SGHVS, CDR2 FNYEAQ. The CDR3 region has the DNA TGTGCCAGCAGCTCAGGCGTAGCGGGAAGGTTAGAGACCCAGTACTTC. Amino acids: CASSSGVAGRLETQYF.

V gene TRBV19 combines with J gene TRBJ1-6; D ambiguous. The CDR3 sequence is 14 residues long. The germline V gene has CDR1 LNHDA and CDR2 SQIVND (reference sequence). V was clipped by 6 bases and J by 5 bases, with 11 bases between them. The CDR3 DNA is TGTGCCAGTAGGGGAGGGAGGAATAATTCACCCCTCCACTTT. It codes for CASRGGRNNSPLHF.

V is TRBV19 and J is TRBJ1-1; TRBD1 matches 8 bases. CDR3 length equals 13 residues. Per germline, CDR1 LNHDA and CDR2 SQIVND (reference sequence). V lost 6 bases and J lost 4; bases outside the gene matches: 4. DNA of the CDR3: TGTGCCAGTAGACAGACAGGGGTCACTGAAGCTTTCTTT. Its translation is CASRQTGVTEAFF.

The CDR3 protein is CAIKQSSPRTDTQYF. CDR3 bases: TGTGCCATCAAACAATCTAGCCCCCGCACAGATACGCAGTATTTT. V gene TRBV10-3 combines with J gene TRBJ2-3, with a weak D call TRBD2 (5 bases). Germline CDR1 and CDR2: ENHRY and SYGVKD. V lost 7 bases, J lost 1 base, and 15 bases lay in between. The CDR3 has 15 amino acids.

The chain combines TRBV3-1 (or the pseudogene TRBV3-2) with TRBJ2-3; D ambiguous. V lost 0 bases and J lost 4, with 8 bases in between. The CDR3 has 14 amino acids. CDR1 and CDR2 from the germline V gene are LGHDT and YNNKEL (reference sequence). CDR3 sequence reads: CASSQDIGADTQYF. CDR3 in DNA: TGTGCCAGCAGCCAAGATATCGGAGCAGATACGCAGTATTTT.

V and J are TRBV7-2 and TRBJ2-7, with D perhaps matching TRBD2 (6 bases). Germline CDR1 and CDR2: SGHTA and FQGNSA. V was pared by 1 base and J by 7 bases, with 14 bases between. The CDR3 is 14 amino acids. CDR3 region: CASSLVEGRGEQYF. The DNA for the CDR3 is TGTGCCAGCAGCTTAGTTGAGGGCCGGGGGGAGCAGTACTTC. The whole variable domain, remainder taken from reference TRBV7-2 and TRBJ2-7, is GAGVSQSPSNKVTEKGKDVELRCDPISGHTALYWYRQSLGQGLEFLIYFQGNSAPDKSGLPSDRFSAERTGGSVSTLTIQRTQQEDSAVYLCASSLVEGRGEQYFGPGTRLTVT.

The chain joins TRBV23-1 to TRBJ2-7; D might be TRBD2 (6 bases). TRBV23-1 is annotated as an ORF whose role is uncertain. Trimming left V 2 bases short and J 8 bases short, with 19 bases between. This CDR3 spans 15 amino acids. The CDR3 reads CASSQERVECVQQYF. DNA for the CDR3: TGCGCCAGCAGTCAAGAGCGGGTCGAATGTGTGCAGCAGTACTTC.

This clone was detected only a few times. This sequence joins TRBV24-1 and TRBJ1-5, with 10 bases fitting TRBD1. The germline V gene has CDR1 KGHDR and CDR2 SFDVKD. V shed 4 bases and J 3 bases; nucleotides not matched to a gene: 5. CDR3 length: 16 amino acids. CDR3 DNA sequence: TGTGCCACCAGTGACCCCGACAGGGGGCACAATCAGCCCCAGCATTTT. This gives the protein CATSDPDRGHNQPQHF.